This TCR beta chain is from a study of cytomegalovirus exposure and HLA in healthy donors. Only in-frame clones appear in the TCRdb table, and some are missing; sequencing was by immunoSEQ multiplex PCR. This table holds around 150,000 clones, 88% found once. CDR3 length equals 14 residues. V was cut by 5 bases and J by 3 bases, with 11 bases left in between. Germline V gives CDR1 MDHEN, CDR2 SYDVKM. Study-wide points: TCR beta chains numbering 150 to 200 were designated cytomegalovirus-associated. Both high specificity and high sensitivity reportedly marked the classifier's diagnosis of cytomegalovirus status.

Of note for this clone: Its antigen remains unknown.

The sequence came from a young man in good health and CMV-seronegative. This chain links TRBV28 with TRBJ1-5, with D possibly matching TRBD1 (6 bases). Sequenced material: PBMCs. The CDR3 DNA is TGTGCCAGCAGTGCCAGGGGAACCAATCAGCCCCAGCATTTT. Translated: CASSARGTNQPQHF.